This T cell receptor (beta chain) was captured in a study of OX40 agonist ivuxolimab in advanced cancers. This CDR3 has 11 residues. Per the germline V gene, CDR1 is DFQATT and CDR2 is SNEGSKA (reference sequence). Collection of blood occurred at baseline, at cycle 4 day 1, and at cycle 7 day 1. Here immunoSEQ multiplex PCR was the method, and the copy in TCRdb shows in-frame clones only, minus some. The data hold about 82,000 clones, with more than 75% observed a single time. This chain uses TRBV20-1 with TRBJ1-1, with D unclear. This clonotype was sampled from an adult with an advanced solid tumor such as melanoma, head and neck, liver or kidney cancer. The sequencing used CD4+ or CD8+ T cells sorted from blood, collected in a trial of the OX40 agonist ivuxolimab. This CDR3 reads CSTRENTEAFF. The CDR3 nucleotides are TGCAGCACTAGAGAAAACACTGAAGCTTTCTTT.